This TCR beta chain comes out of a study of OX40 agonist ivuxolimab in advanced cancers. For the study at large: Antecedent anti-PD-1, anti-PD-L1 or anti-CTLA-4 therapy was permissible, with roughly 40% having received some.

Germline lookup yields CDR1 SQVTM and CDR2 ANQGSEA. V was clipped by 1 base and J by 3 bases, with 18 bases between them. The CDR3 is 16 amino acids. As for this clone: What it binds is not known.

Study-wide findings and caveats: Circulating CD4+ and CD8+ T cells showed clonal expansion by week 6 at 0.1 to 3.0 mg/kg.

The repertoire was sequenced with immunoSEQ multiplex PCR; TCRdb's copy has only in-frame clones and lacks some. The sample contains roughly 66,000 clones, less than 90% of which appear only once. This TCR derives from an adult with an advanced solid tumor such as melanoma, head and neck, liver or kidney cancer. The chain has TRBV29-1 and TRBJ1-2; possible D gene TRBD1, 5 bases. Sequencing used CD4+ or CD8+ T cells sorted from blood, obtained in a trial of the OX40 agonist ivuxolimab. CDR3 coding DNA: TGCAGCGTTGAAGGGGGACGGCAGGCCCCCCACTATGGCTACACCTTC. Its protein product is CSVEGGRQAPHYGYTF.